The 16 T cell receptor beta chains reported below all come from one sample, sequenced in a study of blood T cells in healthy people across ages. Using a J-beta primer mix together with a sample-barcoded 5' primer, a second PCR was run for roughly 6 to 12 cycles. TCRdb itself ran the 5' RACE reads through MiXCR, one entry per CDR3 protein. The sample shows 600,000 or so distinct CDR3 sequences, 25% to 35% of them seen only once. Sequencing input: blood. These receptors were taken from an elderly woman in good health.

In regard to this clonotype: A much larger clone sits a single nucleotide away, making a read error possible. CDR3 nucleotides: TGTGACAGCAGCTTACTAGCGGCGACCACAGATACGCAGTATTTT. Translating gives CDSSLLAATTDTQYF. This rearrangement joins TRBV7-7 to TRBJ2-3; the match to TRBD2 covers 8 bases. The CDR3 totals 15 residues. CDR1 and CDR2 (germline): SSHAT, FNYEAQ (reference sequence).

The V and J genes are TRBV6-1 and TRBJ2-1; TRBD1 aligns across 11 bases. The last part of the DNA fits TRBJ2-7 better; the J call may be wrong. Germline CDR1 reads MNHNS; CDR2 reads SASEGT. CDR3 size: 16 residues. CDR3 in amino acids: CASAIRIGTGGYEQYF. The CDR3 nucleotides read TGTGCCAGCGCAATTCGGATTGGGACAGGGGGCTACGAGCAGTACTTC.

As regards this clonotype: Germline and junction disagree at one end, which may indicate a read error. The V and J genes are TRBV10-3 and TRBJ1-5, with D maybe TRBD1 (6 bases). In germline, CDR1 is ENHRY, CDR2 SYGVKD. This CDR3 has 14 residues. The CDR3: CGISGQYSNQPQHF. CDR3 coding DNA: TGTGGCATCAGTGGACAGTATAGCAATCAGCCCCAGCATTTT.

This clonotype has at least ten counts. The chain links TRBV6-2 or TRBV6-3 to TRBJ2-1; 9 positions match TRBD1. The germline CDR1 and CDR2 sequences are MNHEY and SVGEGT. V was pared by 4 bases and J by 8 bases, with 6 bases of the junction left unmatched. The CDR3 runs to 14 residues. Here the CDR3 reads CASSWGQGGYEQFF. In DNA, the CDR3 is TGTGCCAGCAGTTGGGGACAGGGTGGCTATGAGCAGTTCTTC.

This clonotype was detected many times. The CDR3 sequence: CASSLRGQGGETQYF. Here the CDR3 DNA reads TGTGCCAGCAGCTTAAGGGGACAGGGCGGGGAGACCCAGTACTTC. The chain joins TRBV7-2 to TRBJ2-5, with 9 bases fitting TRBD1. The J segment lost 5 bases and the V segment lost 2 bases, leaving 6 bases of the junction unmatched. The CDR3 spans 15 residues. The V gene's germline CDR1 is SGHTA and CDR2 FQGNSA.

This clonotype was seen repeatedly, ten times or more. The J gene is TRBJ2-1, the V gene TRBV3-1; TRBD2 aligns across 11 bases. Germline V gene lookup returns CDR1 LGHDT and CDR2 YNNKEL (reference sequence). V shed 6 bases and J 7 bases; nucleotides not matched to a gene: 5. CDR3 length: 14 amino acids. CDR3 region: CASRLSGGANEQFF. For the CDR3, the DNA is TGTGCCAGCAGGCTTAGCGGGGGGGCAAATGAGCAGTTCTTC.

This clonotype was seen many times. The chain links TRBV20-1 to TRBJ2-5; D may correspond to TRBD1 or TRBD2 (7 bases each). Germline CDR1 reads DFQATT; CDR2 reads SNEGSKA (reference sequence). V was pared by 5 bases and J by 3 bases, with 19 bases between. There are 15 residues in the CDR3. In DNA, the CDR3 is TGCAGTGCTCGCCCGACAGGGAGGGCCAAAGAGACCCAGTACTTC. Translation: CSARPTGRAKETQYF.

This clonotype was seen a handful of times. The chain combines TRBV7-2 with TRBJ1-6; 7 positions match TRBD1. Per the germline V gene, CDR1 is SGHTA and CDR2 is FQGNSA. J lost 4 bases, V lost 8 bases, and 8 bases had no gene match. This CDR3 has 15 residues. The chain's CDR3 is CASRRDRVYNSPLHF. The CDR3 DNA is TGTGCCAGCCGCCGAGACAGGGTATATAATTCACCCCTCCACTTT.

The sample holds many counts of this clonotype. The chain uses TRBV6-1 and TRBJ1-2; perhaps TRBD1 as D (5 bases). Trimming shortened V by 0 bases and J by 4 bases, and 6 bases separated the two germline ends. The CDR3 has 13 amino acids. CDR1 and CDR2 (germline): MNHNS, SASEGT. CDR3 nucleotides: TGTGCCAGCAGTGAAGCGGGGGGCTATGGCTACACCTTC. Its protein is CASSEAGGYGYTF.

Ten or more counts support this clonotype. The chain combines TRBV6-5 with TRBJ1-2; TRBD1 aligns across 7 bases. V dropped 2 bases and J dropped 3; count of bases not matched to a gene: 12. The CDR3 totals 17 residues. Germline V gene data show CDR1 as MNHEY and CDR2 as SVGAGI. The DNA for the CDR3 is TGTGCCAGCAGTTACGGTTTGGAGGGGGCAGAGGACTATGGCTACACCTTC. Translated: CASSYGLEGAEDYGYTF.

The V call is TRBV5-1, the J call TRBJ2-7; D is uncertain. Trimming shortened V by 6 bases and J by 2 bases, and 6 bases separated the two germline ends. Germline lookup yields CDR1 SGHRS and CDR2 YFSETQ. This CDR3 comprises 11 residues. The chain's CDR3 is CASKATYEQYF. The CDR3 nucleotides are TGCGCCAGCAAGGCTACCTACGAGCAGTACTTC.

On this clonotype: With a much larger clone just one base away, this may be a read error. The rearrangement links TRBV7-9 to TRBJ1-2; 8 bases fit TRBD1. Trimming took 10 bases from V and 4 from J; bases not matched to a gene: 8. Per the germline V gene, CDR1 is SEHNR and CDR2 is FQNEAQ (reference sequence). The CDR3 spans 13 residues. The CDR3 region is CANPSDRGYGYTF. The CDR3, as DNA: TGTGCCAACCCGTCCGACAGGGGCTATGGCTACACCTTC. The full variable domain, completed using reference TRBV7-9 and TRBJ1-2, is DTGVSQNPRHKITKRGQNVTFRCDPISEHNRLYWYRQTLGQGPEFLTYFQNEAQLEKSRLLSDRFSAERPKGSFSTLEIQRTEQGDSAMYLCANPSDRGYGYTFGSGTRLTVV.

This clonotype was seen repeatedly, ten times or more. The chain combines TRBV9 with TRBJ1-1, with D unclear. Germline CDR1 is SGDLS and CDR2 is YYNGEE. The CDR3 is 15 residues long. V was trimmed by 2 bases and J by 1 base, leaving 12 bases between them. CDR3 region: CASSVEGRANTEAFF. The CDR3, as DNA: TGTGCCAGCAGCGTCGAAGGTAGGGCGAACACTGAAGCTTTCTTT.

This clonotype was recorded at least ten times. This chain joins TRBV20-1 and TRBJ2-3; D gene ambiguous. The CDR3 is made up of 13 amino acids. Germline V CDR1 and CDR2: DFQATT, SNEGSKA (reference sequence). The germline V and J ends were trimmed by 5 bases and 2 bases, with 11 bases remaining between them. Here the CDR3 DNA reads TGCAGTGCTGGTGAAACGATCACAGATACGCAGTATTTT. Translation gives CSAGETITDTQYF.

This clonotype showed up many times. Germline is not matched at one junction end, which may reflect a read error. The J gene is TRBJ2-1, the V gene TRBV28, with 14 bases lining up with TRBD2. The germline gives CDR1 MDHEN, CDR2 SYDVKM. This CDR3 comprises 16 residues. The CDR3 region has the DNA TGCGCCAGCAGCTTTGGACTAGCGGGGGGCTACAATGAGCAGTTCTTC. This sequence encodes CASSFGLAGGYNEQFF.

Of note for this clonotype: A much larger clone lies a single base off, so this may be a read error. The gene calls are TRBV7-2 and TRBJ2-5; possibly TRBD1 or TRBD2 for D (6 bases each). Germline CDR1 and CDR2: SGHTA and FQGNSA. The CDR3 contains 14 residues. V was clipped by 5 bases and J by 11 bases, with 21 bases between them. CDR3 DNA sequence: TGTGCCAGCAGCCCCGAAGGGGGGCGTTATGAGCAGTACTTC. Amino acid sequence: CASSPEGGRYEQYF.